This TCR beta chain was sequenced for a study of shared clonotypes between healthy human individuals. Clones were sequenced by immunoSEQ multiplex PCR, and TCRdb holds only the in-frame ones, with some missing. Seen here are over a million clones, roughly 96% observed once, and the top ten hold 0.95% to 1.5%. This TCR derives from a man between 25 and 39 years old in good health. The sample taken for sequencing was naive CD4+ T cells sorted from blood. The subset: CD45RA+ positively selected.

CDR3 region: CASTRRQGGQPQHF. CDR3 in DNA: TGTGCCAGCACCCGACGACAGGGCGGCCAGCCCCAGCATTTT. This chain uses TRBV6-6 with TRBJ1-5; 7 bases fit TRBD1. The CDR3 is 14 amino acids. Germline V gene sequence: CDR1 MNHNY, CDR2 SVGAGI (reference sequence). The V gene end was trimmed by 7 bases and the J gene end by 7 bases; junction bases not matched to a gene: 10.